Listed below are T cell receptor beta chains from one sample, sequenced in a study of early T cells in non-severe SARS-CoV-2 infection. TCRdb re-called the 5' RACE reads through MiXCR, storing one row per CDR3 protein. In the table there are 100,000 to 140,000 distinct CDR3 sequences, more than 9.5% of which are singletons. The sample was whole blood. Receptors were obtained from an adult who was a healthcare worker with PCR-confirmed SARS-CoV-2 infection or an uninfected control (not recorded which). The CDR3 runs from the conserved cysteine through the conserved F or W. A D gene is named only where the DNA matches it firmly. Only part of the rows carry a size: once, few, many, or a class if the clone is expanded.

J,D,size,V,DNA,CDR3
TRBJ2-1,-,few,TRBV27,TGTGCCAGCATGATGGGGGACTACAATGAGCAGTTCTTC,CASMMGDYNEQFF
TRBJ2-3,-,-,TRBV30,TGTGCCTGGAGCCACGTAAGCACAGATACGCAGTATTTT,CAWSHVSTDTQYF
TRBJ2-3,TRBD2,many,TRBV20-1,TGCAGTGCTAGAGATCCCGGCGGGAGCAGGCCAGATACGCAGTATTTT,CSARDPGGSRPDTQYF
TRBJ2-1,TRBD2,-,TRBV6-6,TGTGCCAGCAGCTTTAGCGGGAACAATGAGCAGTTCTTC,CASSFSGNNEQFF
TRBJ1-6,-,once,TRBV6-6,TGTGCCAGCAGTTATAACCCCATGGCATTGGGGTCACCCCTCCACTTT,CASSYNPMALGSPLHF
TRBJ2-1,TRBD2,few,TRBV2,TGTGCCAGCAGTGAACCGATGGGGCCAGGGGGTAGTACTAGCGGGAAGAATGAGCAGTTCTTC,CASSEPMGPGGSTSGKNEQFF
TRBJ2-2,-,many,TRBV6-6,TGTGCCAGCAGCACCCCGGGACGTAAGAACACCGGGGAGCTGTTTTTT,CASSTPGRKNTGELFF
TRBJ2-1,-,many,TRBV20-1,TGCAGTGCTAGAGATGGTGGGAGTCTTTGGAATGAGCAGTTCTTC,CSARDGGSLWNEQFF
TRBJ1-1,TRBD1,few,TRBV6-1,TGTGCCAGCAGTGAAAGCGAGGTCAGGGGGCTACCTATGAACACTGAAGCTTTCTTT,CASSESEVRGLPMNTEAFF
TRBJ2-7,TRBD1,few,TRBV29-1,TGCAGCGGAATGGACAGGGGTTACGAGCAGTACTTC,CSGMDRGYEQYF
TRBJ1-1,TRBD1,-,TRBV4-1,TGCGCCAGCAAACCGGACAGGGTGAACACTGAAGCTTTCTTT,CASKPDRVNTEAFF
TRBJ2-1,TRBD2,many,TRBV7-9,TGTGCCAGCACCAGACTAGCGGGAGGGGTTGAGCAGTTCTTC,CASTRLAGGVEQFF
TRBJ2-6,-,-,TRBV11-2,TGTGCCAGTGCGGGACTCTCCTCTGGGGCCAACGTCCTGACTTTC,CASAGLSSGANVLTF